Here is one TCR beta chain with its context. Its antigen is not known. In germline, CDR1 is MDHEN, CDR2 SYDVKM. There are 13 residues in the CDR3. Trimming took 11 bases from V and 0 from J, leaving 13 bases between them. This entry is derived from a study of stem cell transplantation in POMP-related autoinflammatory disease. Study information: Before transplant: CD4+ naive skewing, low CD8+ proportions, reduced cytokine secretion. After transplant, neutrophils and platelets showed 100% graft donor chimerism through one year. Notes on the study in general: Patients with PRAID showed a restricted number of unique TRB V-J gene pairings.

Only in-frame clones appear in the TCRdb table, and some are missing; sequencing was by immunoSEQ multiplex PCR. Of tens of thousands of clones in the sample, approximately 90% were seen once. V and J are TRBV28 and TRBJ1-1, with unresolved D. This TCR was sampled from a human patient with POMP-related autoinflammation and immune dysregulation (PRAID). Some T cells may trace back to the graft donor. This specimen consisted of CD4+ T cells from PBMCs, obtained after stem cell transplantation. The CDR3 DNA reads TGTGCCCTCTCGGGCGCGTTGAACACTGAAGCTTTCTTT. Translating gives CALSGALNTEAFF.